Listed below are T cell receptor beta chains from one sample, sequenced in a study of OX40 agonist ivuxolimab in advanced cancers. Assay used: immunoSEQ multiplex PCR; TCRdb lists only in-frame clones, some missing. The sample includes about 55,000 clones, nearly 90% of them seen just once. The specimen comprised CD4+ or CD8+ T cells sorted from blood, sampled in a trial of the OX40 agonist ivuxolimab. The receptors here all came from an adult with an advanced solid tumor such as melanoma, head and neck, liver or kidney cancer. CDR3s include the opening cysteine and the closing phenylalanine or tryptophan. The order of the fields is V gene, J gene, CDR3 protein.

v_gene: TRBV27
j_gene: TRBJ1-1
CDR3aa: CASSFGYETEAFF

v_gene: TRBV30
j_gene: TRBJ1-2
CDR3aa: CAWSLTGGGYTF

v_gene: TRBV7-6
j_gene: TRBJ2-5
CDR3aa: CASSLATETQYF

v_gene: TRBV14
j_gene: TRBJ1-2
CDR3aa: CASSPRGRRSDSYTF

v_gene: TRBV4-1
j_gene: TRBJ2-7
CDR3aa: CASSPQTGGIYEQYF

v_gene: TRBV6-1
j_gene: TRBJ2-1
CDR3aa: CASSEGSSGIDEQFF

v_gene: TRBV2
j_gene: TRBJ1-2
CDR3aa: CASSEGQGARGYTF

v_gene: TRBV9
j_gene: TRBJ1-5
CDR3aa: CASSVDGQGNQPQHF

v_gene: TRBV6-6
j_gene: TRBJ1-5
CDR3aa: CASSGQGRQPQHF

v_gene: TRBV5-1
j_gene: TRBJ1-1
CDR3aa: CASSPSGGNTEAFF

v_gene: TRBV5-6
j_gene: TRBJ2-5
CDR3aa: CASSAGTSGGAGETQYF

v_gene: TRBV28
j_gene: TRBJ1-4
CDR3aa: CASSSGGGGEKLFF

v_gene: TRBV29-1
j_gene: TRBJ2-1
CDR3aa: CSVDPPYEQFF

v_gene: TRBV6-1
j_gene: TRBJ2-4
CDR3aa: CASSEDRGRDIQYF

v_gene: TRBV30
j_gene: TRBJ2-5
CDR3aa: CAWGKGPTGTQYF

v_gene: TRBV6-6
j_gene: TRBJ2-7
CDR3aa: CASGRDLYEQYF

v_gene: TRBV19
j_gene: TRBJ2-2
CDR3aa: CASSAVGELFF

v_gene: TRBV6-1
j_gene: TRBJ2-1
CDR3aa: CASSAETLLGNEQFF

v_gene: TRBV9
j_gene: TRBJ2-5
CDR3aa: CASSLVGAWGETQYF

v_gene: TRBV7-2
j_gene: TRBJ1-5
CDR3aa: CASSLGGWGPQHF

v_gene: TRBV5-4
j_gene: TRBJ1-2
CDR3aa: CASSLALGYGYTF

v_gene: TRBV7-9
j_gene: TRBJ1-2
CDR3aa: CASSPGQGDYGYTF

v_gene: TRBV11-2
j_gene: TRBJ2-5
CDR3aa: CASSLVGVSVETQYF

v_gene: TRBV5-1
j_gene: TRBJ2-2
CDR3aa: CASSRRQGTGELFF

v_gene: TRBV4-1
j_gene: TRBJ1-4
CDR3aa: CASSQGVDEKLFF

v_gene: TRBV19
j_gene: TRBJ1-4
CDR3aa: CASSPGTDEKLFF

v_gene: TRBV7-3
j_gene: TRBJ2-2
CDR3aa: CASSSPRLSGGAGGELFF

v_gene: TRBV6-6
j_gene: TRBJ2-7
CDR3aa: CASSQYNHEQYF

v_gene: TRBV11-2
j_gene: TRBJ2-1
CDR3aa: CASSLRGQIYNEQFF

v_gene: TRBV28
j_gene: TRBJ1-4
CDR3aa: CASTGPNEKLFF

v_gene: TRBV2
j_gene: TRBJ1-2
CDR3aa: CASSETDRVNYGYTF

v_gene: TRBV15
j_gene: TRBJ2-1
CDR3aa: CATSRDGRREQFF

v_gene: TRBV29-1
j_gene: TRBJ1-5
CDR3aa: CSVGGGDSGNQPQHF

v_gene: TRBV7-3
j_gene: TRBJ2-3
CDR3aa: CASSSMGGPPDTQYF

v_gene: TRBV7-3
j_gene: TRBJ1-4
CDR3aa: CASSDLNEKLFF

v_gene: TRBV5-8
j_gene: TRBJ2-7
CDR3aa: CASSFQVTGEQYF

v_gene: TRBV7-8
j_gene: TRBJ2-3
CDR3aa: CASSFVSGGGTDTQYF

v_gene: TRBV5-4
j_gene: TRBJ1-4
CDR3aa: CASSLSGTQLGNEKLFF

v_gene: TRBV30
j_gene: TRBJ2-7
CDR3aa: CAWRSDPWNEQYF

v_gene: TRBV7-6
j_gene: TRBJ2-2
CDR3aa: CASSIGTGNTGELFF

v_gene: TRBV9
j_gene: TRBJ2-7
CDR3aa: CASSVTPDGTYEQYF

v_gene: TRBV14
j_gene: TRBJ2-3
CDR3aa: CASSPSTDTQYF

v_gene: TRBV5-1
j_gene: TRBJ1-2
CDR3aa: CASSSPGSNYGYTF

v_gene: TRBV19
j_gene: TRBJ2-6
CDR3aa: CASTLQGANVLTF

v_gene: TRBV4-1
j_gene: TRBJ1-2
CDR3aa: CASSQDREINYGYTF

v_gene: TRBV5-6
j_gene: TRBJ1-3
CDR3aa: CASSLEAGWTGNTIYF

v_gene: TRBV30
j_gene: TRBJ2-7
CDR3aa: CAWSVQSAGEQYF

v_gene: TRBV5-4
j_gene: TRBJ2-7
CDR3aa: CASSLKGSWSEQYF

v_gene: TRBV5-4
j_gene: TRBJ1-1
CDR3aa: CASSLRADNTEAFF

v_gene: TRBV5-5
j_gene: TRBJ2-7
CDR3aa: CASSLVGASPSYEQYF

v_gene: TRBV9
j_gene: TRBJ2-1
CDR3aa: CASSLTSGAVNEQFF

v_gene: TRBV19
j_gene: TRBJ1-2
CDR3aa: CASSIDLGSANYGYTF

v_gene: TRBV5-1
j_gene: TRBJ2-3
CDR3aa: CASSEGGDTQYF

v_gene: TRBV12-5
j_gene: TRBJ2-5
CDR3aa: CASGSGGSWETQYF

v_gene: TRBV5-6
j_gene: TRBJ1-1
CDR3aa: CASTEIGSDTEAFF